The source of this T cell receptor (beta chain) is a study of T cell responses to AZD1222 COVID-19 vaccine. Study as a whole: Doses given second, at about 4 or about 12 weeks, were pooled. Findings and caveats of the study: Repertoire sampling happened only post peak T cell response. Close to half of all spike-specific TCRs reportedly target regions of the variants that are unmutated. Donor demographics were predominantly white British with a female majority; clonal diversity may be underestimated.

The germline V gene encodes CDR1 DFQATT and CDR2 SNEGSKA (reference sequence). This CDR3 has 13 residues. The ends were cut back, 3 bases at V and 1 base at J, with 7 bases in the middle. Remarks on this clone: The antigen remains undetermined.

Assay: immunoSEQ multiplex PCR; the TCRdb copy retains only in-frame clones and omits some. The sample lists roughly 100,000 clones; 85% to 90% were seen once. The receptor was isolated from an adult in good health. Sequenced here: peripheral blood, sampled on day 0 of AZD1222 vaccination. This chain uses TRBV20-1 with TRBJ1-3; D call uncertain. The CDR3, as DNA: TGCAGTGCTAGTTTGCAGTCTGGAAACACCATATATTTT. This encodes CSASLQSGNTIYF.